This T cell receptor beta chain is drawn from a study of spatial heterogeneity in lung cancer. Across the whole study: Among detected sequences, beta-chain ones consistently exceeded alpha-chain ones in number.

Using its own MiXCR run on the 5' RACE reads, TCRdb lists one record per CDR3 protein. This table holds about 39,000 distinct CDR3 sequences, around 3.3% found once. This clonotype appeared many times. Noted time point: sample taken at primary tumor resection. Sequenced material: normal lung tissue next to the tumor, taken at surgery. This TCR was sampled from a male donor with early-stage non-small cell lung cancer.

CDR3 sequence reads: CASRDLAGGNYNEQFF. The CDR3 bases are TGTGCCAGCAGGGACCTAGCGGGAGGTAACTACAATGAGCAGTTCTTC. The chain has TRBV6-1 and TRBJ2-1, with 11 bases identical to TRBD2. Losses at the gene ends were 6 bases for V and 3 bases for J; bases not matched to a gene: 7. This CDR3 spans 16 amino acids. From germline, CDR1 is MNHNS and CDR2 SASEGT.